This entry describes one T cell receptor (beta chain). Its antigen is not known. The sample is drawn from a study of lymphopenia after photon versus proton radiotherapy. Study findings and constraints: Larger post-nadir TCR diversity loss correlated inversely with survival in deceased patients.

Assay: immunoSEQ multiplex PCR; the TCRdb copy retains only in-frame clones and omits some. The sample consists of around 30,000 clones, around nine tenths of them appearing once. CDR3 size: 15 residues. The V gene lost 0 bases and the J gene lost 6 bases, with 15 bases spanning the gap. The germline V gene has CDR1 GTSNPN and CDR2 SVGIG (reference sequence). The sequence was collected from a woman between 55 and 75 years old with cholangiocarcinoma. Some clones in this sample may be carry-over from other donors' samples. The V call is TRBV30, the J call TRBJ1-5; D gene ambiguous. Source: peripheral blood, taken from a patient treated with proton-based radiotherapy. CDR3 loop: CAWSVLSGVVQPQHF. CDR3 nucleotide sequence: TGTGCCTGGAGTGTATTGAGTGGGGTTGTTCAGCCCCAGCATTTT.